The 26 T cell receptor beta chains in this list originate from one sample, sequenced in a study of cytomegalovirus exposure and HLA in healthy donors. PCR primers comprised 60 Vbeta and 13 Jbeta primers. Measured with immunoSEQ multiplex PCR; TCRdb has only the in-frame clones, and not every one. The sample yields under 200,000 clones, more than 70% seen once. The source material was PBMCs. Receptors originate from a male donor in good health and CMV-seronegative.

J is TRBJ1-1 and V is TRBV5-8, with D perhaps matching TRBD1 (5 bases). The CDR3 is 14 residues long. From germline, CDR1 is SGHTS and CDR2 YDEGEE. V gave up 2 bases and J gave up 0 bases, with 8 bases separating them. CDR3 protein: CASSLGHVNTEAFF. CDR3 nucleotides: TGTGCCAGCAGCTTAGGACATGTGAACACTGAAGCTTTCTTT. Variable domain in full (rest from reference TRBV5-8 and TRBJ1-1): EAGVTQSPTHLIKTRGQQATLRCSPISGHTSVYWYQQALGLGLQFLLWYDEGEERNRGNFPPRFSGRQFPNYSSELNVNALELEDSALYLCASSLGHVNTEAFFGQGTRLTVV.

The chain uses TRBV19 and TRBJ2-4; 8 bases are a match to TRBD2. Germline V gene data show CDR1 as LNHDA and CDR2 as SQIVND (reference sequence). The CDR3 consists of 19 residues. Unmatched junction bases numbered 11, after V lost 0 bases and J lost 1 base. The CDR3 bases are TGTGCCAGTAGTATAGACCCGGGAGGGACCCGGCTGGCCAAAAACATTCAGTACTTC. It yields the protein CASSIDPGGTRLAKNIQYF.

This clone is a singleton in its sample. The chain combines TRBV28 with TRBJ1-2; 9 positions match TRBD1. This CDR3 comprises 15 residues. With V trimmed by 6 bases and J by 3 bases, 8 bases remained unmatched. The germline gives CDR1 MDHEN, CDR2 SYDVKM. The CDR3 region has the DNA TGTGCCAGCAGCCTTTCCGGGACAGGGCACTATGGCTACACCTTC. Residues: CASSLSGTGHYGYTF.

V gene TRBV9 combines with J gene TRBJ2-3; possible D gene TRBD1, 6 bases. This CDR3 contains 16 residues. V was cut by 0 bases and J by 4 bases, with 15 bases left in between. Germline lookup yields CDR1 SGDLS and CDR2 YYNGEE. In DNA form, the CDR3 reads TGTGCCAGCAGCGTAGCCGGACAGCTTCTATCAGATACGCAGTATTTT. This sequence encodes CASSVAGQLLSDTQYF.

The chain carries TRBV4-2 and TRBJ2-5; TRBD2 might be the D (6 bases). V shed 1 base and J shed 2 bases, with 11 bases lying between them. The length of the CDR3 is 15 residues. Germline V gives CDR1 LGHNA, CDR2 YNFKEQ. CDR3 sequence reads: CASSQVGREQETQYF. CDR3 nucleotide sequence: TGTGCCAGCAGCCAAGTAGGCCGGGAGCAAGAGACCCAGTACTTC.

The CDR3 nucleotides read TGTGCCAGCAGGAGTACTAGCGGGGGCTCCTACGAGCAGTACTTC. Amino acid sequence: CASRSTSGGSYEQYF. The V call is TRBV6-6, the J call TRBJ2-7; TRBD2 matches 11 bases. Germline V gives CDR1 MNHNY, CDR2 SVGAGI (reference sequence). Unmatched junction bases numbered 4, after V lost 6 bases and J lost 0 bases. The CDR3 sequence is 15 residues long.

Comment on this clone: Other DNA sequences in the same sample also yield this CDR3. The CDR3 DNA is TGTGCCAGCAGCTTCAGGGTGTTGTCTGGAAACACCATATATTTT. It encodes CASSFRVLSGNTIYF. This chain uses TRBV13 with TRBJ1-3; the D gene is possibly TRBD1 (5 bases). This CDR3 region has 15 residues. V gave up 3 bases and J gave up 1 base, with 10 bases separating them. Per germline, CDR1 PRHDT and CDR2 FYEKMQ (reference sequence).

This chain uses TRBV18 with TRBJ1-2, with TRBD1 matching 7 bases. The CDR3 is 15 residues long. CDR1 is KGHSH and CDR2 is LQKENI in the germline V gene. With V trimmed by 2 bases and J by 7 bases, 10 bases remained unmatched. CDR3 nucleotide sequence: TGTGCCAGCTCACCAGAGTCTACAGGGGAGCGTGGCTACACCTTC. This gives the protein CASSPESTGERGYTF.

This chain connects TRBV19 to TRBJ2-1, with TRBD2 matching over 14 bases. Germline trimming cut 3 bases from V and 0 bases from J; bases unmatched to any gene: 4. The CDR3 spans 18 residues. Per germline, CDR1 LNHDA and CDR2 SQIVND (reference sequence). DNA for the CDR3: TGTGCCAGTAGTATGACTAGCGGGGGGGGTAGCTCCTACAATGAGCAGTTCTTC. This sequence encodes CASSMTSGGGSSYNEQFF.

The chain's CDR3 is CASSYSRSGPQHF. CDR3 sequence (DNA): TGTGCCAGCAGTTACTCGCGCTCTGGGCCCCAGCATTTT. The chain links TRBV6-5 to TRBJ1-5; D is unresolved. The CDR3 covers 13 residues. Germline assignment: CDR1 MNHEY and CDR2 SVGAGI. V was trimmed by 0 bases and J by 9 bases, leaving 9 bases between them.

This sequence joins TRBV19 and TRBJ1-5, with D hard to call. The CDR3 loop spans 13 amino acids. The V end was cut by 0 bases, the J end by 6 bases, with 6 bases between. CDR1 is LNHDA and CDR2 is SQIVND in the germline V gene (reference sequence). The CDR3, as DNA: TGTGCCAGTAGTATAGATCTCGTTCAGCCCCAGCATTTT. Translated, it gives CASSIDLVQPQHF.

CDR3 DNA: TGTGCCAGCAGCTTAGGCGGCAACTATGGCTACACCTTC. It specifies CASSLGGNYGYTF. The chain couples TRBV7-9 to TRBJ1-2; D is ambiguous. The CDR3 sequence is 13 residues long. V was cut by 1 base and J by 2 bases, with 5 bases left in between. Germline V gene sequence: CDR1 SEHNR, CDR2 FQNEAQ (reference sequence).

The chain is built from TRBV4-1 and TRBJ2-3, with D possibly being TRBD2 (5 bases). V dropped 1 base and J dropped 6 bases, with 17 bases sitting between them. The germline gives CDR1 MGHRA, CDR2 YSYEKL. This CDR3 spans 16 amino acids. CDR3 nucleotide sequence: TGCGCCAGCAGCCAAGTCAGACTCGTGACTAAGGATACGCAGTATTTT. Translated, it gives CASSQVRLVTKDTQYF.

CDR3 sequence reads: CASSLLGGDSPLHF. In DNA form, the CDR3 reads TGTGCCAGCAGCTTACTAGGGGGCGATTCACCCCTCCACTTT. This chain connects TRBV7-3 to TRBJ1-6, with 7 bases matching TRBD1. The J segment lost 8 bases and the V segment lost 2 bases, leaving 3 bases of the junction unmatched. Germline values: CDR1 SGHTA, CDR2 FQGTGA. CDR3 length: 14 residues.

This chain connects TRBV19 to TRBJ2-1; 10 nucleotides agree with TRBD1. With 8 bases clipped from V and 7 bases from J, the junction kept 8 bases outside the gene matches. CDR3 length: 14 residues. The V gene's germline CDR1 is LNHDA and CDR2 SQIVND (reference sequence). In DNA, the CDR3 is TGTGCCAGTGGGCTCCGGGACAGGGGAAATGAGCAGTTCTTC. Translated, it gives CASGLRDRGNEQFF.

The chain employs TRBV7-3 and TRBJ2-7, with D maybe TRBD1 (6 bases). Trimming shortened V by 5 bases and J by 4 bases, and 12 bases separated the two germline ends. Per the germline V gene, CDR1 is SGHTA and CDR2 is FQGTGA. The CDR3 spans 13 residues. The CDR3 loop is CASSPIGQYEQYF. DNA of the CDR3: TGTGCCAGCAGCCCCATCGGACAGTACGAGCAGTACTTC.

This rearrangement joins TRBV5-1 to TRBJ2-3; D gene ambiguous. This CDR3 has 14 amino acids. Per the germline V gene, CDR1 is SGHRS and CDR2 is YFSETQ. The V gene lost 2 bases and the J gene lost 4 bases, with 11 bases spanning the gap. The CDR3: CASSFTTPPDTQYF. The CDR3 nucleotides are TGCGCCAGCAGCTTTACGACTCCTCCAGATACGCAGTATTTT.

This clone was recorded a few times. This chain joins TRBV7-9 and TRBJ2-3, with D possibly matching TRBD1 (6 bases). The CDR3 runs to 17 residues. The ends were cut back, 5 bases at V and 2 bases at J, with 20 bases in the middle. Germline V gene lookup returns CDR1 SEHNR and CDR2 FQNEAQ (reference sequence). The CDR3, as DNA: TGTGCCAGCAGCCCCTACATGACAGGACCGACCACAGATACGCAGTATTTT. Protein: CASSPYMTGPTTDTQYF.

This clone was seen a handful of times. Here the CDR3 reads CSAGGGGRRANVLTF. The CDR3 DNA reads TGCAGCGCCGGGGGGGGAGGGCGGAGGGCCAACGTCCTGACTTTC. This rearrangement joins TRBV29-1 to TRBJ2-6, with 8 bases lining up with TRBD2. This CDR3 has 15 amino acids. The junction had 10 bases not matched to a gene; V was cut back by 7 bases and J by 5 bases. The V gene's germline CDR1 is SQVTM and CDR2 ANQGSEA.

This sequence joins TRBV6-5 and TRBJ2-7; D remains unclear. Trimming removed 5 bases at V and 6 bases at J, with 14 bases between. Germline V gene data show CDR1 as MNHEY and CDR2 as SVGAGI. This CDR3 has 13 residues. The CDR3 spells CASSLNSLLEQYF. CDR3 in DNA: TGTGCCAGCAGTCTTAACTCCCTCCTCGAGCAGTACTTC.

The chain combines TRBV10-3 with TRBJ1-4; 9 bases match TRBD1. The CDR3 spans 14 residues. Germline CDR1 and CDR2: ENHRY and SYGVKD. Germline trimming cut 3 bases from V and 11 bases from J; bases unmatched to any gene: 7. The CDR3 sequence: CAISEGQGFQKLFF. The CDR3 nucleotides are TGTGCCATCAGTGAAGGACAGGGGTTTCAGAAACTGTTTTTT.

The rearrangement uses TRBV30 and TRBJ1-5; unclear D gene. Trimming cost V 5 bases and J 7 bases, with 12 bases left between them. Germline V CDR1 and CDR2: GTSNPN, SVGIG (reference sequence). CDR3 length: 12 amino acids. CDR3 nucleotide sequence: TGTGCCTGGGGGCGGGGTAAACAGCCCCAGCATTTT. It yields the protein CAWGRGKQPQHF.

The rearrangement uses TRBV28 and TRBJ2-7; TRBD1 might be the D (6 bases). The CDR3 extends over 14 amino acids. CDR1 and CDR2 from the germline V gene are MDHEN and SYDVKM. The germline V and J ends were trimmed by 5 bases and 5 bases, with 16 bases remaining between them. The CDR3 sequence: CASSTVQGYHEQYF. Written as DNA, the CDR3 is TGTGCCAGCAGTACCGTTCAGGGGTACCACGAGCAGTACTTC.

The chain links TRBV28 to TRBJ2-2, with D perhaps TRBD1 (6 bases). Looked up from germline, CDR1 is MDHEN and CDR2 is SYDVKM. The V and J ends lost 7 bases and 13 bases respectively, with 16 bases between them. The CDR3 extends over 12 amino acids. CDR3 protein: CASTTLGARLFF. CDR3 bases: TGTGCCAGCACCACCCTGGGGGCTCGGCTGTTTTTT.

In nucleotides, the CDR3 is TGTGCCAGCAGGCCGGGACTAGCGGTAGATACGCAGTATTTT. Translating gives CASRPGLAVDTQYF. J is TRBJ2-3 and V is TRBV9, with TRBD2 matching over 11 bases. CDR3 length equals 14 residues. Germline loops: CDR1 SGDLS, CDR2 YYNGEE. With 5 bases clipped from V and 5 bases from J, the junction kept 4 bases outside the gene matches. Variable domain in full (rest from reference TRBV9 and TRBJ2-3): DSGVTQTPKHLITATGQRVTLRCSPRSGDLSVYWYQQSLDQGLQFLIQYYNGEERAKGNILERFSAQQFPDLHSELNLSSLELGDSALYFCASRPGLAVDTQYFGPGTRLTVL.

The rearrangement joins TRBV28 to TRBJ2-7, with 9 bases matching TRBD1. Germline trimming cut 4 bases from V and 6 bases from J; bases unmatched to any gene: 7. Germline CDR1 MDHEN, CDR2 SYDVKM. This CDR3 has 14 amino acids. The CDR3 DNA reads as TGTGCCAGCAGTTACGGGGACAGGGAGGGCGAGCAGTACTTC. It yields the protein CASSYGDREGEQYF.